What follows are 25 T cell receptor beta chains derived from one specimen sequenced in a study of blood T cell repertoires in COVID-19. Method: immunoSEQ multiplex PCR; TCRdb's copy keeps in-frame clones and lacks some. The profile shows 70,000 or so clones, roughly 91% of them singletons. Sequencing input: peripheral blood. Receptor source: a woman between 18 and 30 years old with acute or convalescent COVID-19.

The genes are TRBV20-1 and TRBJ1-2; 8 bases line up with TRBD1. This CDR3 has 11 residues. Trimming at V came to 6 bases and at J to 9 bases, leaving 6 bases not matched to a gene. CDR1 is DFQATT, CDR2 SNEGSKA, per germline (reference sequence). In DNA, the CDR3 is TGCAGTGCCCGGACAGGGATGCGCTACACCTTC. This sequence encodes CSARTGMRYTF.

The gene calls are TRBV30 and TRBJ1-6, with 8 bases lining up with TRBD1. Germline values: CDR1 GTSNPN, CDR2 SVGIG (reference sequence). J lost 5 bases, V lost 2 bases, and 8 bases had no gene match. This CDR3 has 16 residues. CDR3 in DNA: TGTGCCTGGAGTATTGGGGGGACAGGAAATAATTCACCCCTCCACTTT. Protein product: CAWSIGGTGNNSPLHF.

This sequence joins TRBV7-2 and TRBJ1-6; D is unresolved. Trimming removed 5 bases from V and 7 bases from J, with 18 bases in between. CDR1 is SGHTA, CDR2 FQGNSA, per germline. The CDR3 runs to 16 residues. In nucleotides, the CDR3 is TGTGCCAGCAGCCCTGTGGCGAAGGGAGAAAATTCACCCCTCCACTTT. Encoded protein: CASSPVAKGENSPLHF.

The chain has TRBV27 and TRBJ1-5; 8 bases agree with TRBD1. CDR3 size: 18 residues. Germline CDR1 MNHEY, CDR2 SMNVEV (reference sequence). Trimming removed 4 bases from V and 6 bases from J; junction bases left unmatched: 17. The CDR3 is CASSSALPGQVRGQPQHF. CDR3 bases: TGTGCCAGCAGTTCCGCGCTTCCGGGACAGGTTCGGGGTCAGCCCCAGCATTTT.

The V gene is TRBV6-2 or TRBV6-3, the J gene TRBJ1-1, with D perhaps matching TRBD1 (6 bases). The CDR3 spans 14 residues. Per germline, CDR1 MNHEY and CDR2 SVGEGT. Trimming took off 5 bases at V and 1 base at J, with 11 bases between the two ends. The CDR3 region is CASSHTGKNTEAFF. In nucleotides, the CDR3 is TGTGCCAGCAGTCACACAGGGAAGAACACTGAAGCTTTCTTT.

The chain recombines TRBV7-8 with TRBJ2-5; 9 nucleotides match TRBD2. The germline V gene encodes CDR1 SGHVS and CDR2 FQNEAQ. V lost 2 bases and J lost 1; bases outside the gene matches: 5. CDR3 length equals 16 residues. The CDR3 here is CASSLSQRGVQETQYF. The DNA of the CDR3 is TGTGCCAGCAGCTTAAGCCAGCGGGGGGTCCAAGAGACCCAGTACTTC.

The genes are TRBV28 and TRBJ1-2; possibly TRBD1 for D (5 bases). The V end lost 6 bases, the J end lost 5 bases, and 7 bases lay between the germline ends. This CDR3 comprises 11 residues. Germline-derived CDR1 and CDR2 are MDHEN and SYDVKM. This CDR3 is CASSRGYGYTF. CDR3 sequence (DNA): TGTGCCAGCAGCCGGGGGTATGGCTACACCTTC.

The chain couples TRBV6-5 to TRBJ2-2, with D possibly matching TRBD1 (6 bases). The CDR3 covers 12 residues. The germline V gene has CDR1 MNHEY and CDR2 SVGAGI. Trimming removed 6 bases from V and 13 bases from J, with 15 bases in between. The CDR3 sequence: CASSLRGHGLFF. The CDR3 nucleotides read TGTGCCAGCAGCCTTCGGGGACACGGGCTGTTTTTT.

This chain connects TRBV7-2 to TRBJ1-2; 9 bases map to TRBD1. Germline V lookup: CDR1 SGHTA, CDR2 FQGNSA. The CDR3 totals 15 residues. Trimming at V came to 5 bases and at J to 8 bases, leaving 12 bases not matched to a gene. Here the CDR3 DNA reads TGTGCCAGCAGCACCGATACAGGGGGCGCTCTGGGCTACACCTTC. It translates to CASSTDTGGALGYTF.

The chain has TRBV23-1 and TRBJ1-2, with TRBD1 identical over 9 bases. TRBV23-1 is filed as an ORF, its function uncertain. The CDR3 has 15 residues. J gave up 4 bases and V 8 bases, and 11 bases lay outside the gene matches. CDR3 DNA: TGCGCCAGCGGGCACTCGGGACAGGGCCCCTATGGCTACACCTTC. This translates into CASGHSGQGPYGYTF.

The chain carries TRBV25-1 and TRBJ1-2, with D perhaps matching TRBD1 (6 bases). Germline V gene lookup returns CDR1 MGHDK and CDR2 SYGVNS. Trimming stripped 6 bases from V and 4 bases from J, with 15 bases between. The length of the CDR3 is 14 residues. As DNA, the CDR3 is TGTGCCAGCAGGGAGTCGGGACACTTCTATGGCTACACCTTC. Translation: CASRESGHFYGYTF.

This sequence joins TRBV7-2 and TRBJ2-3, with 8 bases identical to TRBD1. V shed 6 bases, J shed 1 base, and the junction held 6 bases outside the gene matches. The CDR3 covers 15 residues. Germline lookup yields CDR1 SGHTA and CDR2 FQGNSA. The CDR3 sequence is CASRATGVGTDTQYF. The CDR3 DNA reads as TGTGCCAGCAGAGCGACAGGGGTGGGCACAGATACGCAGTATTTT.

The V and J genes are TRBV25-1 and TRBJ2-1, with D uncertain. Trimming removed 3 bases from V and 0 bases from J, with 12 bases in between. Germline CDR1 reads MGHDK; CDR2 reads SYGVNS. The CDR3 totals 16 residues. The CDR3 nucleotides are TGTGCCAGCAGTGATGGTCTAACCGACTCCTACAATGAGCAGTTCTTC. Amino acids: CASSDGLTDSYNEQFF. Full variable domain (remainder filled in from reference TRBV25-1 and TRBJ2-1): EADIYQTPRYLVIGTGKKITLECSQTMGHDKMYWYQQDPGMELHLIHYSYGVNSTEKGDLSSESTVSRIRTEHFPLTLESARPSHTSQYLCASSDGLTDSYNEQFFGPGTRLTVL.

This clone came up a few times. The chain uses TRBV19 and TRBJ1-1; tentative D call: TRBD1 (5 bases). Germline V gives CDR1 LNHDA, CDR2 SQIVND (reference sequence). This CDR3 region has 14 residues. Trimming shortened V by 4 bases and J by 0 bases, and 9 bases separated the two germline ends. The CDR3 bases are TGTGCCAGTAGTAGCGGACACTTGAACACTGAAGCTTTCTTT. This encodes CASSSGHLNTEAFF.

This clone was observed a few times. The chain combines TRBV7-9 with TRBJ2-5; 7 bases are a match to TRBD1. Germline CDR1 SEHNR, CDR2 FQNEAQ (reference sequence). The junction had 4 bases not matched to a gene; V was cut back by 4 bases and J by 5 bases. The CDR3 covers 13 residues. The CDR3: CASSSRGPETQYF. CDR3 DNA: TGTGCCAGCAGCTCTAGGGGGCCGGAGACCCAGTACTTC.

J is TRBJ1-5 and V is TRBV6-5; D perhaps matches TRBD1 (6 bases). V was pared by 5 bases and J by 1 base, with 12 bases between. Germline CDR1 is MNHEY and CDR2 is SVGAGI. The CDR3 is made up of 15 amino acids. The CDR3 here is CASSIQGISNQPQHF. CDR3 sequence (DNA): TGTGCCAGCAGTATACAGGGTATCAGCAATCAGCCCCAGCATTTT.

This clone came up once. This chain links TRBV7-2 with TRBJ1-6, with D tentatively TRBD1 (6 bases). Germline values: CDR1 SGHTA, CDR2 FQGNSA. This CDR3 has 16 amino acids. Trimming cost V 1 base and J 9 bases, with 16 bases left between them. The CDR3 sequence: CASSLGQLTGVSPLHF. CDR3 coding DNA: TGTGCCAGCAGCTTAGGCCAATTGACAGGAGTTTCACCCCTCCACTTT.

This sequence joins TRBV6-5 and TRBJ2-1; possible D gene TRBD2, 5 bases. Germline lookup yields CDR1 MNHEY and CDR2 SVGAGI. With 6 bases removed from V and 4 bases from J, the gap between germline ends came to 10 bases. The CDR3 totals 13 residues. Written as DNA, the CDR3 is TGTGCCAGCAGCCGGACTGTTTACAATGAGCAGTTCTTC. This codes for CASSRTVYNEQFF.

This sequence joins TRBV11-2 and TRBJ1-3; D unresolved. V dropped 4 bases and J dropped 0 bases, with 7 bases sitting between them. In germline, CDR1 is SGHAT, CDR2 FQNNGV. The CDR3 length is 14 residues. The chain's CDR3 is CASSSGYSGNTIYF. The CDR3 coding sequence is TGTGCCAGCAGCTCCGGGTACTCTGGAAACACCATATATTTT.

The V call is TRBV5-1, the J call TRBJ2-7; 10 bases are shared with TRBD2. The germline gives CDR1 SGHRS, CDR2 YFSETQ. Trimming removed 7 bases from V and 4 bases from J; junction bases left unmatched: 5. This CDR3 is built from 13 residues. CDR3 protein: CASSSGRGYEQYF. CDR3 in DNA: TGCGCCAGCTCGAGCGGGAGGGGATACGAGCAGTACTTC.

This clone was counted a few times. The chain has TRBV11-2 and TRBJ2-7; 11 bases line up with TRBD1. The germline CDR1 and CDR2 sequences are SGHAT and FQNNGV. There are 15 residues in the CDR3. With 5 bases clipped from V and 4 bases from J, the junction kept 7 bases outside the gene matches. The CDR3 loop is CASSPRTGGEYEQYF. DNA of the CDR3: TGTGCCAGCAGCCCCCGGACAGGGGGCGAATACGAGCAGTACTTC.

The V and J genes are TRBV18 and TRBJ1-2, with D unclear. Germline loops: CDR1 KGHSH, CDR2 LQKENI. Trimming pared 3 bases from V and 3 bases from J, leaving 11 bases between. The CDR3 totals 14 residues. In nucleotides, the CDR3 is TGTGCCAGCTCACCCTCGATGGCAGACTATGGCTACACCTTC. This codes for CASSPSMADYGYTF.

The rearrangement joins TRBV18 to TRBJ1-2; D is undetermined. CDR3 length: 17 amino acids. Between the trimmed V and J ends, which lost 3 bases and 2 bases, there was a span of 19 bases. The germline V gene encodes CDR1 KGHSH and CDR2 LQKENI. CDR3 residues: CASSPAKGGNQNYGYTF. CDR3 nucleotide sequence: TGTGCCAGCTCACCGGCGAAAGGCGGCAACCAGAACTATGGCTACACCTTC.

The rearrangement joins TRBV9 to TRBJ2-1; 7 nucleotides align to TRBD2. The V gene end was trimmed by 0 bases and the J gene end by 4 bases; junction bases not matched to a gene: 7. Germline V gene sequence: CDR1 SGDLS, CDR2 YYNGEE. The length of the CDR3 is 16 residues. CDR3 in DNA: TGTGCCAGCAGCGTAGAGGCGGGAGAGATATACAATGAGCAGTTCTTC. It translates to CASSVEAGEIYNEQFF.

V gene TRBV6-5 combines with J gene TRBJ1-4; TRBD1 might be the D (5 bases). The CDR3 sequence is 14 residues long. V shed 4 bases and J shed 10 bases, with 16 bases lying between them. CDR1 MNHEY and CDR2 SVGAGI come from the germline V gene. The CDR3: CASSSGRLQGKLFF. The CDR3 nucleotides read TGTGCCAGCAGTTCAGGACGGCTCCAGGGAAAACTGTTTTTT.